This T cell receptor beta chain comes out of a study of T-cell memory formation after mild COVID-19. Points from the study as a whole: Some clones that responded were present in memory (sampled pre-infection), which suggests cross-reactive memory joined. Among contracting clones, CD4+ were mainly CM/EM and CD8+ enriched in EMRA.

V lost 6 bases to trimming and J lost 7 bases, with 9 bases between them. Per germline, CDR1 SGHTA and CDR2 FQGTGA. The CDR3 is made up of 12 amino acids. As to this clonotype: As yet, its antigen is unknown.

A 5'RACE reaction primed in the constant segment made cDNA libraries of TCR alpha and TCR beta, and these carried sample barcodes and UMIs. A single record per CDR3 protein comes from TCRdb applying MiXCR to the 5' RACE reads. The sample contains about 560,000 distinct CDR3 sequences, about a fifth of which appear only once. The chain links TRBV7-3 to TRBJ2-2; TRBD1 or TRBD2 may be the D gene (5 bases each). The sequencing sample was made of PBMCs or a T cell subset sorted from them (not recorded which). This receptor was obtained from an adult woman who had mild COVID-19 (a few samples of this study predate the infection). Cell type and time point are not known. DNA of the CDR3: TGTGCCAGCAGACAGGAGGTCGGGGAGCTGTTTTTT. Its translation is CASRQEVGELFF.